This T cell receptor (beta chain) appears in the sequencing data of a study of cytomegalovirus exposure and HLA in healthy donors. Overall study results and limits: In a later analysis, V- and J-gene trimming of beta chains associated with a DCLRE1C missense variant, replicated independently.

Primers: 60 Vbeta forward and 13 Jbeta reverse. The repertoire was sequenced with immunoSEQ multiplex PCR; TCRdb's copy has only in-frame clones and lacks some. The repertoire includes tens of thousands of clones, about 66% of them detected once, and 5.5% to 6.5% sits in the top ten. With 3 bases clipped from V and 1 base from J, the junction kept 3 bases outside the gene matches. Germline V CDR1 and CDR2: KGHSH, LQKENI. This CDR3 has 15 residues. Details on this clone: Antigen: not known.

V is TRBV18 and J is TRBJ2-3; 8 nucleotides line up with TRBD2. Sequenced input: PBMCs. The receptor comes from a boy aged 5-17 years in good health and CMV-seropositive. The DNA for the CDR3 is TGTGCCAGCTCACCCGGGGGGGGCCGCACAGATACGCAGTATTTT. Its protein product is CASSPGGGRTDTQYF.